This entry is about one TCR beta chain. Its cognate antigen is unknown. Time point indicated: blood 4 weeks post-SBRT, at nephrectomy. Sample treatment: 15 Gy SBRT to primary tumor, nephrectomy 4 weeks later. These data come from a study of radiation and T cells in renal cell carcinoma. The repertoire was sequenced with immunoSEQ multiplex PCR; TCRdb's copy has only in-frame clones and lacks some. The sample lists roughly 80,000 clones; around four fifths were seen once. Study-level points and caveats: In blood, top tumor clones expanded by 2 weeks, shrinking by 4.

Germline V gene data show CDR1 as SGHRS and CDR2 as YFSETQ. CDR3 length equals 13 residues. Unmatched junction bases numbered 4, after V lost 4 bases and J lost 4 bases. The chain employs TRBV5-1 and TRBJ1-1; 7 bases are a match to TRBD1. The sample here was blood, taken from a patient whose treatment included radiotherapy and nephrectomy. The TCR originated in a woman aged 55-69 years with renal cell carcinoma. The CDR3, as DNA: TGCGCCAGCAGCCACCGGGACAGCACTGAAGCTTTCTTT. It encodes CASSHRDSTEAFF.